This TCR beta chain was documented in a study of blood T cell repertoires in COVID-19. In the authors' methods: Quantification of nucleated cells was approximated via reference gene primer amplification. Clones were read by immunoSEQ multiplex PCR, and TCRdb kept only the in-frame ones, dropping some. D and trimming come from the DNA, and the V and J calls and clone size come from that table. The sample comprises around 200,000 clones, 90% of which are singletons, and approximately 0.64% rests with the top ten. This CDR3 is built from 14 residues. V was trimmed by 3 bases and J by 8 bases, leaving 14 bases between them. Looked up from germline, CDR1 is SGHTA and CDR2 is FQGNSA.

The sample consisted of peripheral blood. V and J are TRBV7-2 and TRBJ2-1, with D perhaps TRBD1 (5 bases). This TCR was recovered from a man aged 50-59 years with acute or convalescent COVID-19. CDR3 region: CASSFPSPRDEQFF. For the CDR3, the DNA is TGTGCCAGCAGCTTCCCTAGTCCCAGGGATGAGCAGTTCTTC.